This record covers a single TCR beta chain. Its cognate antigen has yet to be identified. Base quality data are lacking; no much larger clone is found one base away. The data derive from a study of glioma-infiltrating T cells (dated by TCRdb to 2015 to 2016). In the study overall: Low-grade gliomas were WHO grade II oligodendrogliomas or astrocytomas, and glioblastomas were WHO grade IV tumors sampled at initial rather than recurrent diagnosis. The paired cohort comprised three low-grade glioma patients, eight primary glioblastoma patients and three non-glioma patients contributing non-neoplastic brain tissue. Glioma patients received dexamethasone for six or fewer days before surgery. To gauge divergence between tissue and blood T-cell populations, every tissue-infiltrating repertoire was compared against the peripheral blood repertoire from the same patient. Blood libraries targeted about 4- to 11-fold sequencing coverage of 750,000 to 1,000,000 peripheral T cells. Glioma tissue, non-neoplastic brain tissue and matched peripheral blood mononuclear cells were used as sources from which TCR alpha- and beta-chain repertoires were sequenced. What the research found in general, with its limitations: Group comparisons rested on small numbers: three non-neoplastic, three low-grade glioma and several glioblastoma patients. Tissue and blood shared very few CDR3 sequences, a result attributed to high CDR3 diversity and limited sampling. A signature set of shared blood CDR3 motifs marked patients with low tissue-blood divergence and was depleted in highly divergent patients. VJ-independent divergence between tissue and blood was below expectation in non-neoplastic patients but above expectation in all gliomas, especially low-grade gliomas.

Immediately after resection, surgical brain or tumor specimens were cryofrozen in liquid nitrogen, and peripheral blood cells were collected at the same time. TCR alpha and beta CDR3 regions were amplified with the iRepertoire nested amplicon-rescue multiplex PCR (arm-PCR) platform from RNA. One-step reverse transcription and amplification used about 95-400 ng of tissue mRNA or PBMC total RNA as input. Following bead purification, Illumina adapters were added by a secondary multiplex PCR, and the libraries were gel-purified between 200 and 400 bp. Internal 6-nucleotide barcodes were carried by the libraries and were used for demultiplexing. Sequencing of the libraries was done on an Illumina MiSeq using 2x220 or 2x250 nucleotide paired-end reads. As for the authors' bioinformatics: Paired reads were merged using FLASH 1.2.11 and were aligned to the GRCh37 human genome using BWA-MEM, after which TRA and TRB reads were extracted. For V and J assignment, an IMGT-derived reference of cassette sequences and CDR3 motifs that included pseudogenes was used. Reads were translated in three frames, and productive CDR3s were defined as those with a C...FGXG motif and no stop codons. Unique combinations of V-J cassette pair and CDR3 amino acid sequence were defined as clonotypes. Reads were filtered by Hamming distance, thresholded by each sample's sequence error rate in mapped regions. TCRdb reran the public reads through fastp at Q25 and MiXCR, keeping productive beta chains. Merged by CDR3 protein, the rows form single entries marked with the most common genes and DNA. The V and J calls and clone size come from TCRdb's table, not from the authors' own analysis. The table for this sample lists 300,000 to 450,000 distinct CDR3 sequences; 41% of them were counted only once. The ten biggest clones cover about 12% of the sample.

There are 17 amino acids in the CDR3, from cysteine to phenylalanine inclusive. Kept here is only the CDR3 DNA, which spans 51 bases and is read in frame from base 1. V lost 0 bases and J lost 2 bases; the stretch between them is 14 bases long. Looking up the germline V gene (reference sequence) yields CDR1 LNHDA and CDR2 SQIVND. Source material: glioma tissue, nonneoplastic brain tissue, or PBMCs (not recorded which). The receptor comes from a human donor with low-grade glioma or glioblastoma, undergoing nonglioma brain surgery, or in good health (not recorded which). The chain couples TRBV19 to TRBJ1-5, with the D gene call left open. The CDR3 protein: CASSIDLGQIGNQPQHF. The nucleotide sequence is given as TGTGCCAGTAGTATAGATCTTGGCCAGATTGGCAATCAGCCCCAGCATTTT.